This T cell receptor (beta chain) comes out of a study of T cells after yellow fever vaccination. Study in general: Some fractions had low cell numbers, and these were prepared with SMART-Seq v4 Ultra Low Input.

This clonotype was found many times. TCRdb analysed the 5' RACE reads with MiXCR anew, one entry per CDR3 protein. The repertoire consists of roughly 120,000 distinct CDR3 sequences, with about 7.2% occurring once and the leading ten covering over 2.5%. This specimen consisted of CD4+ T cells sorted from PBMCs, obtained more than 40 days after the first yellow fever vaccination. The origin of this receptor is a man aged 18 to 30 who received the YFV17D yellow fever vaccine.

CDR3 residues: CAWRNYNEQFF. For the CDR3, the DNA is TGTGCCTGGAGAAATTACAATGAGCAGTTCTTC. This chain joins TRBV30 and TRBJ2-1; D gene ambiguous. V lost 3 bases, J lost 4 bases, and 4 bases lay in between. CDR3 length: 11 residues. CDR1 and CDR2 from the germline V gene are GTSNPN and SVGIG (reference sequence).